This T cell receptor (beta chain) was retrieved from a study of shared clonotypes between healthy human individuals. About the study: Used for every donor were three CD4 naive, three CD4 memory, two CD8 naive and one CD8 memory plate. General study points: Blood alone was sampled, and tissue repertoires likely differ.

TCRdb keeps only in-frame clones here, not all; method: immunoSEQ multiplex PCR. The sample lists roughly 2.6 million clones; around nine tenths were seen once. Germline V gives CDR1 SGHDN, CDR2 FVKESK. V was pared by 3 bases and J by 10 bases, with 17 bases between. The CDR3 runs to 14 residues. In regard to this clone: Its antigen is unknown.

The source of this sequence is a man between 18 and 35 years old in good health. This chain links TRBV14 with TRBJ2-3; possibly TRBD2 for D (6 bases). The sequencing input was naive CD4+ T cells sorted from blood. Subset of the sample: CD45RA+ positively selected. The CDR3 DNA reads TGTGCCAGCAGCCATTCTAGACTAGTATCCCCGCAGTATTTT. Translating gives CASSHSRLVSPQYF.